This T cell receptor (beta chain) appears in the sequencing data of a study of T cell responses to AZD1222 COVID-19 vaccine. Concerning this clone itself: The antigen is unknown. A junction boundary mismatches the germline segment, possibly from a read error.

Study-wide results and caveats: Breadth and depth of Spike-specific TCRs rose after two AZD1222 doses.

Germline V gives CDR1 SNHLY, CDR2 FYNNEI. CDR3 length: 16 residues. The repertoire was sequenced with immunoSEQ multiplex PCR; TCRdb's copy has only in-frame clones and lacks some. The profile covers 95,000 to 110,000 clones, with around nine tenths appearing a single time and roughly 3.3% taken by the ten largest. The chain couples TRBV2 to TRBJ1-3; 8 nucleotides align to TRBD1. The material sequenced was peripheral blood, taken 28 days after the second dose of the MenACWY control vaccine. This sequence was found in an adult who received the MenACWY meningococcal vaccine as a control. CDR3 sequence reads: CASSEAGGRGWNTIYF. The CDR3 nucleotides read TGTGCCAGCAGCGAAGCAGGGGGCAGGGGGTGGAACACCATATATTTT. Filled out from reference TRBV2 and TRBJ1-3, the complete variable domain reads EPEVTQTPSHQVTQMGQEVILRCVPISNHLYFYWYRQILGQKVEFLVSFYNNEISEKSEIFDDQFSVERPDGSNFTLKIRSTKLEDSAMYFCASSEAGGRGWNTIYFGEGSWLTVV.